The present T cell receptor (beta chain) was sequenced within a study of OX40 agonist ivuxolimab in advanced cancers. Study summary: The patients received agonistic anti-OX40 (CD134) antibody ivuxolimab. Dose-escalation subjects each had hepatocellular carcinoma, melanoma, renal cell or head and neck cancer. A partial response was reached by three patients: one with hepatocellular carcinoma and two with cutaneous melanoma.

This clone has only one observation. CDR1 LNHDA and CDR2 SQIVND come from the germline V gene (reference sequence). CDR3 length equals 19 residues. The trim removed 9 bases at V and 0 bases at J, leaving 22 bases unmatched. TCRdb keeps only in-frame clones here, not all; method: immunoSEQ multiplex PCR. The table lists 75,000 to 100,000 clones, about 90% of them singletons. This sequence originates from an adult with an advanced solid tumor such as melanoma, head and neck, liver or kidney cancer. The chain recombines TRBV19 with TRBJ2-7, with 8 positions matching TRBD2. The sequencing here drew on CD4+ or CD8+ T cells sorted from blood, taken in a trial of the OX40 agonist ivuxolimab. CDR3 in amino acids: CASSPNRGGSLSVSYEQYF. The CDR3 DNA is TGTGCCAGCTCCCCGAATCGGGGGGGTTCATTAAGTGTCTCCTACGAGCAGTACTTC.